Below are 2 T cell receptor beta chains sequenced from a single sample in a study of robustness of blood B and T cell sequencing. cDNA was made with a 5' template-switch oligo adding a universal priming site. The template-switch oligo carried a 12-nucleotide random UMI tagging each cDNA molecule. TCRdb itself ran the PCR reads through MiXCR, one entry per CDR3 protein. Here the sample spans some 1,600 distinct CDR3 sequences, approximately 56% being singletons. The template for TCR beta quantification was mRNA, not genomic DNA. Specimen: peripheral blood. Receptors were obtained from a human donor in good health.

This clonotype was detected a few times. This rearrangement joins TRBV20-1 to TRBJ1-5; D may be TRBD1 (5 bases). The CDR3 sequence is 17 residues long. Looked up from germline, CDR1 is DFQATT and CDR2 is SNEGSKA (reference sequence). V gave up 0 bases and J gave up 1 base, with 16 bases separating them. Written as DNA, the CDR3 is TGCAGTGCTAGAGATGGGGCTTTTGATTGGAGCAATCAGCCCCAGCATTTT. Its translation is CSARDGAFDWSNQPQHF.

This clonotype was picked up one time. The chain uses TRBV30 and TRBJ1-5, with 8 bases identical to TRBD1. The CDR3 extends over 13 amino acids. CDR1 and CDR2 (germline): GTSNPN, SVGIG (reference sequence). V shed 1 base, J shed 5 bases, and the junction held 1 base outside the gene matches. Here the CDR3 DNA reads TGTGCCTGGAGTGGACAGGGGTATCAGCCCCAGCATTTT. Its protein is CAWSGQGYQPQHF.